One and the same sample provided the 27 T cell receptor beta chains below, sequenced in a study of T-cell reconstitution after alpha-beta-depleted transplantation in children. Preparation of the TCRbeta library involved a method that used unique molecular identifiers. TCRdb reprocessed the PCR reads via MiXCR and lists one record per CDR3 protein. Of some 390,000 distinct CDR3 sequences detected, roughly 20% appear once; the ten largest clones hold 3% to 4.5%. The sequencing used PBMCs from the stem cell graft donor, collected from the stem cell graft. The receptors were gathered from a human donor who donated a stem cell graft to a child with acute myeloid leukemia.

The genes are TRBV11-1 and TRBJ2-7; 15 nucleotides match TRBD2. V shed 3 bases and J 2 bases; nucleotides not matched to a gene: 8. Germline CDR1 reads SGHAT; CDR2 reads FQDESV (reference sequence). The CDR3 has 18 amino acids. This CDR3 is CASSFPGLAGGAPYEQYF. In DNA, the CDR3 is TGTGCCAGCAGCTTTCCGGGACTAGCGGGAGGAGCCCCCTACGAGCAGTACTTC.

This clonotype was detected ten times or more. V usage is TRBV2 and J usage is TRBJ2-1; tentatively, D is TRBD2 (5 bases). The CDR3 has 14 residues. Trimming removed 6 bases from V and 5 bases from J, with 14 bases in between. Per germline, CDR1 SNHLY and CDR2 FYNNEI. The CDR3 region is CASRERAQNNEQFF. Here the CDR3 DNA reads TGTGCCAGCAGGGAGAGGGCCCAAAACAATGAGCAGTTCTTC. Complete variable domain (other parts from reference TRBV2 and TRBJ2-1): EPEVTQTPSHQVTQMGQEVILRCVPISNHLYFYWYRQILGQKVEFLVSFYNNEISEKSEIFDDQFSVERPDGSNFTLKIRSTKLEDSAMYFCASRERAQNNEQFFGPGTRLTVL.

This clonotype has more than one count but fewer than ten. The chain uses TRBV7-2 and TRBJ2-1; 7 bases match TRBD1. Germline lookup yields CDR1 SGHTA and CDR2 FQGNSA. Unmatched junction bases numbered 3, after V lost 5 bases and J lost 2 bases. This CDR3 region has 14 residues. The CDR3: CASSPQGAYNEQFF. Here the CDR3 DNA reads TGTGCCAGCAGCCCGCAGGGGGCCTACAATGAGCAGTTCTTC.

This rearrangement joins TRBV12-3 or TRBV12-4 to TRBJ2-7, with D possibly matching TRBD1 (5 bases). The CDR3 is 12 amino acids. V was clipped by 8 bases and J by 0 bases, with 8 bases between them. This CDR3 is CASGHSSYEQYF. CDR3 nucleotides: TGTGCCAGCGGACACAGCTCCTACGAGCAGTACTTC.

For the CDR3, the DNA is TGCAGCGTTGATATCGGGGCGGGAGGGTACTCCAATGAGCAGTTCTTC. Translating it yields CSVDIGAGGYSNEQFF. The rearrangement uses TRBV29-1 and TRBJ2-1; 9 bases are shared with TRBD2. The CDR3 length is 16 residues. J was trimmed by 6 bases and V by 3 bases; bases with no gene match: 12. Germline V gene sequence: CDR1 SQVTM, CDR2 ANQGSEA.

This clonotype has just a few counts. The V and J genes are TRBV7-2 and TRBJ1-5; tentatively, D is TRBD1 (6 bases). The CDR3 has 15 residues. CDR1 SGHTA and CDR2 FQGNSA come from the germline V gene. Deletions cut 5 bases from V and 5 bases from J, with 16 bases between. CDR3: CASSTTRDIHQPQHF. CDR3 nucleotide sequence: TGTGCCAGCAGCACTACCCGGGACATACATCAGCCCCAGCATTTT.

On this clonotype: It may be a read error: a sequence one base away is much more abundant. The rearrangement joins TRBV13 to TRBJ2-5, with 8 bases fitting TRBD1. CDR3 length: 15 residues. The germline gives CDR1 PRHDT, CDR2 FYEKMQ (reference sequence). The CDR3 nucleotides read TGTGCCAGCAGCGGTCTAGGGACAGGACAAGAGAACCAGTACTTC. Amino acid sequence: CASSGLGTGQENQYF.

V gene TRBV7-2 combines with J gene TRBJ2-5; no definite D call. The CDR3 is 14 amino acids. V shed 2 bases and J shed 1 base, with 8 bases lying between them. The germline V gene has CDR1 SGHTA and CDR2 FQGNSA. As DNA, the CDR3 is TGTGCCAGCAGCTTATGGCAGCTCCAAGAGACCCAGTACTTC. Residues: CASSLWQLQETQYF.

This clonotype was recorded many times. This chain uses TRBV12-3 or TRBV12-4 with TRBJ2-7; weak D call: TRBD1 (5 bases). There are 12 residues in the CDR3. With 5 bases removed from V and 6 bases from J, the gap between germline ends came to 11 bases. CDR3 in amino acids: CASSRGLSEQYF. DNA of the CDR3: TGTGCCAGCAGTAGGGGCCTAAGCGAGCAGTACTTC.

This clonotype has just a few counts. The DNA for the CDR3 is TGTGCCAGCAGTTTAGCGGGAGGGCCGTCTAATGAGCAGTTCTTC. It specifies CASSLAGGPSNEQFF. The rearrangement joins TRBV12-3 or TRBV12-4 to TRBJ2-1; the match to TRBD2 covers 7 bases. The CDR3 spans 15 residues. J lost 7 bases, V lost 0 bases, and 6 bases had no gene match.

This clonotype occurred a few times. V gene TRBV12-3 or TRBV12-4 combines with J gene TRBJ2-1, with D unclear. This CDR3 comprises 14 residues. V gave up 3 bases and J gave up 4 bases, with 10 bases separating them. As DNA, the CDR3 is TGTGCCAGCAGTTTTGGTTGGGGTTACAATGAGCAGTTCTTC. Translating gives CASSFGWGYNEQFF.

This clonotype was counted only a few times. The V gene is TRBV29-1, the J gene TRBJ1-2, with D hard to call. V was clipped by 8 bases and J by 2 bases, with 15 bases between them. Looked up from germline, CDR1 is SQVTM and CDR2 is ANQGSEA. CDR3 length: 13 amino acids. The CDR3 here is CSITRTGNYGYTF. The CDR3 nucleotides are TGCAGCATTACTAGGACGGGCAACTATGGCTACACCTTC.

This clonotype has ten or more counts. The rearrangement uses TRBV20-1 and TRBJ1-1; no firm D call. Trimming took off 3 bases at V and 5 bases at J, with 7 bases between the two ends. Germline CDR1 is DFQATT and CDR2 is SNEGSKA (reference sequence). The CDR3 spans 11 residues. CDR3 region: CSARSGTEAFF. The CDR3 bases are TGCAGTGCTAGGTCGGGTACTGAAGCTTTCTTT.

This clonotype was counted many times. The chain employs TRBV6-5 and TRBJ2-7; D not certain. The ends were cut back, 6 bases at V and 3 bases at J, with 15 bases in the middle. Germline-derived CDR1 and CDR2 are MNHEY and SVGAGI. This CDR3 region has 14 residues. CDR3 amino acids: CASRRSDGVYEQYF. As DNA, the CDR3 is TGTGCCAGCAGGAGATCGGACGGAGTCTACGAGCAGTACTTC.

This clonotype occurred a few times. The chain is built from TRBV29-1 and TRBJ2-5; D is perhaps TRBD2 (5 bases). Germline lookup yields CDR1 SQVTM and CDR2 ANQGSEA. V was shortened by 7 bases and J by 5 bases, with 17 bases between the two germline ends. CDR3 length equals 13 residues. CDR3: CSARPSAGETQYF. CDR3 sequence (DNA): TGCAGCGCTCGGCCGAGCGCGGGCGAGACCCAGTACTTC. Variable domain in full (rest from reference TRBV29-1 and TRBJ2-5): SAVISQKPSRDICQRGTSLTIQCQVDSQVTMMFWYRQQPGQSLTLIATANQGSEATYESGFVIDKFPISRPNLTFSTLTVSNMSPEDSSIYLCSARPSAGETQYFGPGTRLLVL.

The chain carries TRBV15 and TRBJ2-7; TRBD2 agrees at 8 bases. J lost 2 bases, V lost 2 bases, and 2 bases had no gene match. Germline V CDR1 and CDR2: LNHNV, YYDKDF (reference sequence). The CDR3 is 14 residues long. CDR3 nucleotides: TGTGCCACCAGCAGAATAGCGGGGACCTACGAGCAGTACTTC. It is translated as CATSRIAGTYEQYF.

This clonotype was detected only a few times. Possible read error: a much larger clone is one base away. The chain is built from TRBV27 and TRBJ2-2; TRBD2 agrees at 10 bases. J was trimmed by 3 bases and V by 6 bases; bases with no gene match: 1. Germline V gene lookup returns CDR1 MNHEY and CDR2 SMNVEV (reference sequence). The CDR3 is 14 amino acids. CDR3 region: CASRLAGHTGELFF. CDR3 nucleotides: TGTGCCAGCAGACTAGCGGGACACACCGGGGAGCTGTTTTTT.

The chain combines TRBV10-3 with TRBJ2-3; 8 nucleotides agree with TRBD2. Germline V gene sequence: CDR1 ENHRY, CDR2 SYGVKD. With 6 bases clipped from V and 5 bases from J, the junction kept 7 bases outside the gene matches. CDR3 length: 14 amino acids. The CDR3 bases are TGTGCCATCAGCGGTAGCGGGATTGAAGATACGCAGTATTTT. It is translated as CAISGSGIEDTQYF.

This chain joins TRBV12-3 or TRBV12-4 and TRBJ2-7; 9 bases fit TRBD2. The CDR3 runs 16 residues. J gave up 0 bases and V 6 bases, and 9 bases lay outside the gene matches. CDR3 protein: CASSPHSGSHSYEQYF. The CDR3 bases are TGTGCCAGCAGCCCTCATAGCGGGAGTCACTCCTACGAGCAGTACTTC.

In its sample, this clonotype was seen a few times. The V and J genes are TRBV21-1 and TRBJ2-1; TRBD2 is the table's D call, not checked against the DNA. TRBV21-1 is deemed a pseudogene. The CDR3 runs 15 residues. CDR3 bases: TGTGCCAGCAGCCCCACTAGCGGGAGGGTCGATGAGCAGTTCTTC. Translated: CASSPTSGRVDEQFF.

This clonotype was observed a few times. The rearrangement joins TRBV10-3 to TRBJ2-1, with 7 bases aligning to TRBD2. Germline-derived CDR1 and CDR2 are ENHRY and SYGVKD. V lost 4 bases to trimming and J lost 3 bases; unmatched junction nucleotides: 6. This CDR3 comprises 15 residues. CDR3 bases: TGTGCCATCAGTGCGTACGGCGGGAGCTACAATGAGCAGTTCTTC. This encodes CAISAYGGSYNEQFF.

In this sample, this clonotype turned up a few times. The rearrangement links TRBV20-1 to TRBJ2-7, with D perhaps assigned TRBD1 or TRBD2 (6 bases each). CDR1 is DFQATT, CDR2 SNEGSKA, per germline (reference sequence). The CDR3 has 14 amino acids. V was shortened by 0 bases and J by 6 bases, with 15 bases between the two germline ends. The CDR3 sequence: CSARDVGGSSEQYF. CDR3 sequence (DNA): TGCAGTGCTAGAGATGTGGGGGGCTCAAGCGAGCAGTACTTC.

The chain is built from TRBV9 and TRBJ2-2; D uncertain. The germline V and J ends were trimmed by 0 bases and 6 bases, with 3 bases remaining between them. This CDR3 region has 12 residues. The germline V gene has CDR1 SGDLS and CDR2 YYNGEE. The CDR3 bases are TGTGCCAGCAGCGTAGTATCCGGGGAGCTGTTTTTT. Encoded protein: CASSVVSGELFF.

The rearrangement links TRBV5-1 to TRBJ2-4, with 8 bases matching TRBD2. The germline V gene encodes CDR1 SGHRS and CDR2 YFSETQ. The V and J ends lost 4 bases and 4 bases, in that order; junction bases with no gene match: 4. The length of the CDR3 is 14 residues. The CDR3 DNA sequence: TGCGCCAGCAGCACCGGGACTAGTAAAAACATTCAGTACTTC. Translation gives CASSTGTSKNIQYF.

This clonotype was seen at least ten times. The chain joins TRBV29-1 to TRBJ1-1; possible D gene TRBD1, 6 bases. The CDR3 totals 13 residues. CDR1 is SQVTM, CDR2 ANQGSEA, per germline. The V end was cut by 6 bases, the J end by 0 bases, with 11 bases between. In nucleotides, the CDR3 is TGCAGCGTAACAGGGAACCTGAACACTGAAGCTTTCTTT. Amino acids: CSVTGNLNTEAFF.

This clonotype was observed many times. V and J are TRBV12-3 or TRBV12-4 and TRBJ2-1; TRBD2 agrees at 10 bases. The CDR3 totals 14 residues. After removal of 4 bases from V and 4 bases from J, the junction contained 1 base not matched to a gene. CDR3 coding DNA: TGTGCCAGCAGTTCGGGACTAGCGTACAATGAGCAGTTCTTC. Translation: CASSSGLAYNEQFF.

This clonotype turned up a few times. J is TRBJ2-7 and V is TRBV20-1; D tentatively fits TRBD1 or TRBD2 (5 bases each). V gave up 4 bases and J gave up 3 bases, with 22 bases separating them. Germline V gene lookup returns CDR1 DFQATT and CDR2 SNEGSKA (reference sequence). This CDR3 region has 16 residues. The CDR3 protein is CSATPVSGTSNYEQYF. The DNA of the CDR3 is TGCAGTGCTACCCCCGTATCCGGGACCTCAAACTACGAGCAGTACTTC.